The clone carrying this T cell receptor beta chain appeared a few times. The antigen remains unidentified. Distinct nucleotide sequences in the sample also encode this CDR3. Lesional scalp tissue (obtained by punch biopsy) and peripheral blood were collected from alopecia areata patients. Investigators sorted PBMCs to obtain both CD4+ and CD8+ T cells. This sample is part of a study of CD8+ T cells in alopecia areata. Germline V gene sequence: CDR1 KGHSH, CDR2 LQKENI. The CDR3 runs to 13 residues. With 3 bases removed from V and 2 bases from J, the gap between germline ends came to 7 bases. Regarding the study as a whole: TCR sharing across patients was less clear than in mice, possibly HLA-related. Clonality was higher in lesional than normal scalp, especially in alopecia totalis/universalis.

Extracted RNA was reverse transcribed into cDNA, the sequencing template. Assay used: immunoSEQ multiplex PCR; TCRdb lists only in-frame clones, some missing. Found here are more than 95,000 clones, 41% of them singletons; the top ten hold around 1.4%. V gene TRBV18 combines with J gene TRBJ1-1; D may be TRBD1 (5 bases). What was sequenced was CD4+ T cells sorted from blood. This receptor was obtained from a human donor with alopecia areata. CDR3 coding DNA: TGTGCCAGCTCACCGCAGGGAAACACTGAAGCTTTCTTT. It translates to CASSPQGNTEAFF.